This T cell receptor beta chain is drawn from a study of shared clonotypes between healthy human individuals. The assay used deep level. Generated by immunoSEQ multiplex PCR, the TCRdb table keeps only in-frame clones and is missing some. The sample contains about 2 million clones, 85% to 95% of which appear only once. Findings and limits, study-wide: Sampling involved blood alone; tissue repertoires likely differ.

A note on this clone: Antigen unknown.

The CDR3 spans 14 residues. Trimming shortened V by 7 bases and J by 5 bases, and 16 bases separated the two germline ends. CDR1 and CDR2 (germline): MDHEN, SYDVKM. V gene TRBV28 combines with J gene TRBJ2-3; D is unclear. The origin of this receptor is a man aged 18 to 30 in good health. The sample taken for sequencing was naive CD4+ T cells sorted from blood. Documented subset: CD45RA+ positively selected. The DNA for the CDR3 is TGTGCCAGCAAAATGAATCGGCGGATAGATACGCAGTATTTT. Translating gives CASKMNRRIDTQYF.